Each of the 9 T cell receptor beta chains below was sequenced from the same sample in a study of blood T cell repertoires in COVID-19. Method: immunoSEQ multiplex PCR; TCRdb's copy keeps in-frame clones and lacks some. The table includes hundreds of thousands of clones, roughly 86% detected once. Specimen: peripheral blood. The receptors shown here come from a human donor in a cohort sampled during active COVID-19.

The chain couples TRBV21-1 to TRBJ2-7; TRBD1 is taken as the D call from the table, unchecked against the DNA. TRBV21-1 corresponds to a pseudogene. This CDR3 is 14 amino acids long. For the CDR3, the DNA is TGTGCCAGCAGCAAAATGGGCCACCACTACGAGCAGTACTTC. Translating it yields CASSKMGHHYEQYF.

This clone was seen a single time. The V and J genes are TRBV30 and TRBJ2-7; the match to TRBD1 covers 8 bases. The trim removed 5 bases at V and 3 bases at J, leaving 3 bases unmatched. The germline CDR1 and CDR2 sequences are GTSNPN and SVGIG (reference sequence). This CDR3 has 12 residues. CDR3 region: CAWWDRLYEQYF. CDR3 in DNA: TGTGCCTGGTGGGACAGGCTCTACGAGCAGTACTTC. The full variable domain, with the rest looked up from reference TRBV30 and TRBJ2-7, is SQTIHQWPATLVQPVGSPLSLECTVEGTSNPNLYWYRQAAGRGLQLLFYSVGIGQISSEVPQNLSASRPQDRQFILSSKKLLLSDSGFYLCAWWDRLYEQYFGPGTRLTVT.

This rearrangement joins TRBV21-1 to TRBJ1-4; the table's D call, TRBD1, was not checked against the DNA. TRBV21-1 is a listed pseudogene. This CDR3 spans 16 amino acids. The CDR3 is CASSPLERTDNEKLFF. The DNA of the CDR3 is TGTGCCAGCAGCCCCCTGGAACGGACAGATAATGAAAAACTGTTTTTT.

The gene calls are TRBV5-6 and TRBJ1-1, with a tentative D call TRBD1 (5 bases). The CDR3 has 14 amino acids. Trimming shortened V by 0 bases and J by 5 bases, and 11 bases separated the two germline ends. The germline V gene has CDR1 SGHDT and CDR2 YYEEEE. The CDR3 DNA reads as TGTGCCAGCAGCTTGGAGGCAGGGAGGACTGAAGCTTTCTTT. This encodes CASSLEAGRTEAFF.

This clone is deemed medium-sized. The chain joins TRBV5-4 to TRBJ1-1; D is undetermined. Germline values: CDR1 SGHNT, CDR2 YYREEE (reference sequence). V was trimmed by 4 bases and J by 1 base, leaving 11 bases between them. The CDR3 runs to 14 residues. The CDR3 DNA sequence: TGTGCCAGCAGCCCAACCACGGGGAACACTGAAGCTTTCTTT. The encoded protein is CASSPTTGNTEAFF.

The gene calls are TRBV19 and TRBJ1-2, with a tentative D call TRBD1 (6 bases). Germline V gives CDR1 LNHDA, CDR2 SQIVND (reference sequence). The CDR3 totals 13 residues. Between the trimmed V and J ends, which lost 3 bases and 4 bases, there was a span of 9 bases. The CDR3 sequence is CASSIGQIYGYTF. The CDR3 nucleotides are TGTGCCAGTAGTATCGGACAGATCTATGGCTACACCTTC.

J is TRBJ2-1 and V is TRBV5-1; 9 bases line up with TRBD1. Germline CDR1 reads SGHRS; CDR2 reads YFSETQ. V lost 4 bases to trimming and J lost 4 bases; unmatched junction nucleotides: 6. CDR3 length: 15 amino acids. DNA for the CDR3: TGCGCCAGCAGCGACGGACAGGGGTCGTACAATGAGCAGTTCTTC. Its translation is CASSDGQGSYNEQFF.

The chain has TRBV5-6 and TRBJ1-5, with a weak D call TRBD1 (6 bases). The CDR3 has 15 amino acids. Deletions cut 5 bases from V and 1 base from J, with 13 bases between. Germline assignment: CDR1 SGHDT and CDR2 YYEEEE. Here the CDR3 DNA reads TGTGCCAGCAGTCACTGGGGGCGCAGCAATCAGCCCCAGCATTTT. Translation: CASSHWGRSNQPQHF.

The chain couples TRBV24-1 to TRBJ2-7, with 8 bases fitting TRBD2. With V trimmed by 7 bases and J by 2 bases, 12 bases remained unmatched. Germline V gives CDR1 KGHDR, CDR2 SFDVKD. CDR3 length: 16 amino acids. The CDR3 protein is CATRGRTSNPPYEQYF. For the CDR3, the DNA is TGTGCCACCAGGGGGAGGACTAGCAACCCTCCCTACGAGCAGTACTTC.